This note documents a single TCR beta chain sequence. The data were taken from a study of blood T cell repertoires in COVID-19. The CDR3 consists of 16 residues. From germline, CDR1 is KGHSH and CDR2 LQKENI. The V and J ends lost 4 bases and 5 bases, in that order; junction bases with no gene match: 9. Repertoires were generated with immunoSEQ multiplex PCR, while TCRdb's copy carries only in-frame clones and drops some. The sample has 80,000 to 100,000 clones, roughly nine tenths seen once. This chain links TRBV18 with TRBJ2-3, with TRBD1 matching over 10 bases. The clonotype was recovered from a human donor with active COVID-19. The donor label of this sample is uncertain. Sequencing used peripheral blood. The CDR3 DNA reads TGTGCCAGCTCACTTATGCGACAGGGGGCTTTAGATACGCAGTATTTT. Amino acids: CASSLMRQGALDTQYF. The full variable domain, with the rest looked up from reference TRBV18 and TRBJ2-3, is NAGVMQNPRHLVRRRGQEARLRCSPMKGHSHVYWYRQLPEEGLKFMVYLQKENIIDESGMPKERFSAEFPKEGPSILRIQQVVRGDSAAYFCASSLMRQGALDTQYFGPGTRLTVL.